This TCR beta chain was recovered during a study of shared clonotypes between healthy human individuals (dated by TCRdb to the early 2020s). Context from the whole study: Two women and a few men aged 18 to 49 years were included in the cohort. For each donor, CD4 naive and CD4 memory were each run on three plates, CD8 naive on two plates, and CD8 memory on one plate. To estimate repertoire size and how much clonotypes are shared between individuals, the study performed deep sequencing of blood TCR repertoires from about five healthy adults. To increase sequencing depth and limit assay-specific biases, different laboratories used diverse techniques to prepare libraries and sequence TCR repertoires. Each donor's leukapheresis produced roughly between roughly 0.9 and 9 billion PBMCs.

The donors were healthy, HIV-negative adults who had no recently reported acute infections or vaccinations. Every donor was a Caucasian adult living in Nashville, Tennessee, USA. CD4+ T cells were enriched by magnetic negative selection; naive cells were then positively selected on CD45RA, and the negative fraction formed the memory subset. Blood was collected by leukapheresis, and PBMCs were isolated by Ficoll-Histopaque density gradient centrifugation and then cryopreserved in liquid nitrogen vapor phase. Analytical flow cytometry was used to check the purity and quantity of every magnetically sorted T cell population. From each sorted fraction, genomic DNA was isolated and quantified by UV absorbance on a Nanodrop 2000c. Findings and caveats that apply to the study as a whole: The genetic and exposure-history diversity represented was limited by the small number of donors. Higher generation probabilities were observed for clonotypes shared by all four sorted-subset donors than for non-shared clonotypes. Across a handful of donors, around 5.4% of naive CD4, roughly 3.8% of naive CD8, about 2.3% of memory CD4, and about 0.4% of memory CD8 clonotypes were shared. Sampling was restricted to blood, and TCR repertoires in tissues likely differ from the TCR repertoires found in blood. Larger estimated clonotype richness was generally found for naive subsets than for memory subsets. Rarefaction of sorted-subset datasets indicated incomplete sequencing despite the large sequencing depth. Based on pairwise subsampling, the degree of clonotype sharing among donors was expected to be affected by sequencing depth.

V is cut by 6 bases and J by 0 bases, and the space between the germline ends is 11 bases. From cysteine to phenylalanine, the CDR3 is 14 amino acids long. CDR3 DNA is the only sequence kept; it has 42 bases, read in frame from the first base. TCR CDR3 regions were amplified from genomic DNA by multiplex PCR using the deep immunoSEQ assay. For each cell subset, the extracted genomic DNA was distributed evenly across all wells of several immunoSEQ 96-well plates, and each plate served as one replicate. For sorted subsets, about 210 ng of genomic DNA, equivalent to around 30,000 T cell genomes, went into each replicate PCR. The purified libraries were quantified using a Qubit 3.0 fluorometer, sized with a Bioanalyzer 2100, and then quantified again using the KAPA Library Quantification kit. Every immunoSEQ 96-well plate was sequenced on a separate single-read 150-cycle Illumina NextSeq 550 flow cell. For the original study's pipeline: Because the immunoSEQ output included only junctional sequences and no quality scores, the filtering could not be the same as the filtering used for full-length reads. To assign V/J genes and CDR3, sequences were annotated using PyIR, a Python wrapper for IgBLAST v1.9, with IMGT germline references. Any read was removed if the V/J assignment was weak (E-value above 1e-6), the CDR3 was missing, or the read contained stop codons, out-of-frame junctions, or ambiguous translated residues. A V3J clonotype was defined by an identical inferred V gene, J gene, and CDR3 amino acid sequence. Percentage overlap between repertoires was computed as shared unique clonotypes divided by the size of the smaller repertoire. RTK rarefaction, the Chao1 estimator, and Recon v2.1 estimates of unobserved clonotypes were used to assess repertoire richness. OLGA was used to compute generation probabilities for all TCRbeta clonotypes that the gDNA method yielded from a handful of donors. TCRdb's version of the immuneACCESS table is confined to in-frame rearrangements and falls short of the full clone set. An unresolved V gene accounts for under half of the shortfall where checked; the remainder is of unknown origin. D and trimming were read from the DNA, whereas the V and J calls and clone size are those reported in that table. Recorded for this sample are 2 million to 3 million clones; more than 85% of them occurred a single time. The ten largest clones represent 0.36% of the sample.

As for this clone: What this receptor recognizes is not known. No per-base quality is available; no much larger clone lies one base away.

This receptor was identified in a man aged 18 to 35 in good health. Some clones in this sample may be carry-over from other donors' samples. The chain links TRBV5-3 with TRBJ2-3, with a tentative D gene TRBD2 over 7 matching bases. TRBV5-3 counts as an open reading frame of uncertain function. The sample consisted of naive CD4+ T cells from PBMCs. Reading the label with the study, this specimen's cell subset or site is: CD45RA+ positively selected. In nucleotides, the sequence is TGTGCCAGAACCGGGGGGCGTAGCACAGATACGCAGTATTTT. This yields the protein CARTGGRSTDTQYF.